These 17 T cell receptor beta chains came from one sample sequenced in a study of PD-1 blockade in classical Hodgkin lymphoma. The protocol was immunoSEQ multiplex PCR, while the TCRdb copy is restricted to in-frame clones and leaves out a portion. The sample yields more than 15,000 clones, approximately 69% seen once. Every patient was affected by relapse after autologous stem cell transplantation, while exposure to brentuximab vedotin was not uniform. This specimen consisted of peripheral blood mononuclear cells (PBMCs), obtained before the second cycle of nivolumab. Receptor source: a human donor with classical Hodgkin lymphoma.

The V call is TRBV18, the J call TRBJ2-3, with D tentatively TRBD2 (6 bases). Trimming left V 1 base short and J 4 bases short, with 9 bases between. Germline CDR1 reads KGHSH; CDR2 reads LQKENI. The CDR3 spans 14 residues. The CDR3 region is CASSPRRGADTQYF. The CDR3 DNA follows: TGTGCCAGCTCACCACGGCGGGGCGCAGATACGCAGTATTTT.

The chain has TRBV7-6 and TRBJ2-6; D is unclear. This CDR3 region has 18 residues. Per germline, CDR1 SGHVS and CDR2 FNYEAQ. Trimming left V 3 bases short and J 5 bases short, with 20 bases between. CDR3 DNA: TGTGCCAGCAGCTTGCTGCATGAATCACAAAGTCGGGCCAACGTCCTGACTTTC. It yields the protein CASSLLHESQSRANVLTF. The variable domain in full, with the rest retrieved from reference TRBV7-6 and TRBJ2-6, is GAGVSQSPRYKVTKRGQDVALRCDPISGHVSLYWYRQALGQGPEFLTYFNYEAQQDKSGLPNDRFSAERPEGSISTLTIQRTEQRDSAMYRCASSLLHESQSRANVLTFGAGSRLTVL.

This clone was observed once. The J gene is TRBJ1-3, the V gene TRBV2; no reliable D call. Germline CDR1 reads SNHLY; CDR2 reads FYNNEI. The V end was cut by 1 base, the J end by 0 bases, with 4 bases between. This CDR3 comprises 14 residues. Written as DNA, the CDR3 is TGTGCCAGCAGTGAAGTCAGCTCTGGAAACACCATATATTTT. Translation gives CASSEVSSGNTIYF.

The chain combines TRBV4-1 with TRBJ1-1; D remains ambiguous. Germline V gene lookup returns CDR1 MGHRA and CDR2 YSYEKL. The CDR3 runs to 14 residues. V lost 4 bases, J lost 1 base, and 10 bases lay in between. CDR3 region: CASSPGRRNTEAFF. In DNA, the CDR3 is TGCGCCAGCAGCCCGGGCCGACGGAACACTGAAGCTTTCTTT.

For the CDR3, the DNA is TGCGCCAGCAGCTTTAGGACTCTGGCCGATGAGCAGTTCTTC. The encoded protein is CASSFRTLADEQFF. The chain combines TRBV5-1 with TRBJ2-1; tentatively, D is TRBD2 (5 bases). The CDR3 loop spans 14 amino acids. The germline V and J ends were trimmed by 2 bases and 8 bases, with 14 bases remaining between them. Germline CDR1 and CDR2: SGHRS and YFSETQ.

This chain joins TRBV15 and TRBJ2-7, with D tentatively TRBD2 (6 bases). CDR3 length: 13 residues. Germline loops: CDR1 LNHNV, CDR2 YYDKDF (reference sequence). Trimming left V 6 bases short and J 0 bases short, with 9 bases between. DNA for the CDR3: TGTGCCACCAGAAAGGAGGGCTCCTACGAGCAGTACTTC. It codes for CATRKEGSYEQYF. Drawing the rest from reference TRBV15 and TRBJ2-7, the complete variable domain is DAMVIQNPRYQVTQFGKPVTLSCSQTLNHNVMYWYQQKSSQAPKLLFHYYDKDFNNEADTPDNFQSRRPNTSFCFLDIRSPGLGDTAMYLCATRKEGSYEQYFGPGTRLTVT.

This clone was seen just once. The chain joins TRBV5-4 to TRBJ1-2; TRBD1 might be the D (5 bases). V was pared by 2 bases and J by 1 base, with 21 bases between. The CDR3 is 18 residues long. Germline loops: CDR1 SGHNT, CDR2 YYREEE (reference sequence). CDR3 nucleotides: TGTGCCAGCAGCTTCGCCAGGGAAATACCACTATTTAACTATGGCTACACCTTC. It translates to CASSFAREIPLFNYGYTF.

The chain links TRBV2 to TRBJ2-1; D uncertain. CDR3 length equals 11 residues. Per the germline V gene, CDR1 is SNHLY and CDR2 is FYNNEI. V lost 8 bases and J lost 1, with 3 bases in between. The CDR3 DNA reads TGTGCCAGCGGATCCTACAATGAGCAGTTCTTC. Encoded protein: CASGSYNEQFF.

This clone came up once. V gene TRBV9 combines with J gene TRBJ2-1; either TRBD1 or TRBD2 may supply D (5 bases each). CDR1 SGDLS and CDR2 YYNGEE come from the germline V gene. The CDR3 covers 15 residues. V was shortened by 3 bases and J by 3 bases, with 13 bases between the two germline ends. This CDR3 is CASSASWGYYNEQFF. CDR3 DNA sequence: TGTGCCAGCAGCGCGAGCTGGGGGTACTACAATGAGCAGTTCTTC. Drawing the rest from reference TRBV9 and TRBJ2-1, the complete variable domain is DSGVTQTPKHLITATGQRVTLRCSPRSGDLSVYWYQQSLDQGLQFLIQYYNGEERAKGNILERFSAQQFPDLHSELNLSSLELGDSALYFCASSASWGYYNEQFFGPGTRLTVL.

The chain is built from TRBV28 and TRBJ2-3, with D unresolved. The CDR3 consists of 17 residues. Germline V CDR1 and CDR2: MDHEN, SYDVKM. V was pared by 8 bases and J by 4 bases, with 25 bases between. In DNA form, the CDR3 reads TGTGCCAGCCGTAAGTTGGTAATAAAACAAAGGGCAGATACGCAGTATTTT. This codes for CASRKLVIKQRADTQYF. Supplemented by reference TRBV28 and TRBJ2-3, the full variable domain reads DVKVTQSSRYLVKRTGEKVFLECVQDMDHENMFWYRQDPGLGLRLIYFSYDVKMKEKGDIPEGYSVSREKKERFSLILESASTNQTSMYLCASRKLVIKQRADTQYFGPGTRLTVL.

The chain employs TRBV18 and TRBJ2-4; D perhaps matches TRBD1 (8 bases). Trimming removed 2 bases at V and 7 bases at J, with 12 bases between. Germline assignment: CDR1 KGHSH and CDR2 LQKENI. The CDR3 covers 14 residues. The CDR3 coding sequence is TGTGCCAGCTCACCAAACAGGGGGGGTAACATTCAGTACTTC. Its translation is CASSPNRGGNIQYF.

This CDR3 is CASSSLTSGAYNEQFF. CDR3 in DNA: TGTGCCAGCAGCTCCTTAACTAGCGGGGCTTACAATGAGCAGTTCTTC. The chain carries TRBV5-4 and TRBJ2-1; 10 nucleotides agree with TRBD2. Per germline, CDR1 SGHNT and CDR2 YYREEE (reference sequence). This CDR3 is built from 16 residues. J lost 4 bases, V lost 3 bases, and 7 bases had no gene match. The full variable domain, rest sourced from reference TRBV5-4 and TRBJ2-1, is ETGVTQSPTHLIKTRGQQVTLRCSSQSGHNTVSWYQQALGQGPQFIFQYYREEENGRGNFPPRFSGLQFPNYSSELNVNALELDDSALYLCASSSLTSGAYNEQFFGPGTRLTVL.

The rearrangement uses TRBV6-5 and TRBJ1-2; D may be TRBD1 (6 bases). There are 14 residues in the CDR3. The V and J ends lost 7 bases and 2 bases respectively, with 14 bases between them. In germline, CDR1 is MNHEY, CDR2 SVGAGI. The CDR3, as DNA: TGTGCCAGCATTACCGGGACAAAAAACTATGGCTACACCTTC. Translation gives CASITGTKNYGYTF.

This chain connects TRBV7-9 to TRBJ1-3; TRBD1 matches 8 bases. This CDR3 contains 16 residues. V dropped 6 bases and J dropped 3; count of bases not matched to a gene: 10. Germline CDR1 reads SEHNR; CDR2 reads FQNEAQ (reference sequence). The CDR3, as DNA: TGTGCCAGCAGTCGAAACCAGGGGGCTGGTGGAAACACCATATATTTT. Encoded protein: CASSRNQGAGGNTIYF.

This clone was seen a single time. This chain uses TRBV18 with TRBJ2-7; 14 bases match TRBD2. Germline values: CDR1 KGHSH, CDR2 LQKENI. V shed 4 bases, J shed 7 bases, and the junction held 6 bases outside the gene matches. This CDR3 region has 15 residues. This CDR3 reads CASSQGLAGVSEQYF. The CDR3 DNA follows: TGTGCCAGCTCACAGGGACTAGCGGGAGTATCGGAGCAGTACTTC.

J is TRBJ1-2 and V is TRBV28; D not certain. Trimming removed 6 bases at V and 7 bases at J, with 18 bases between. CDR3 length equals 14 residues. Germline loops: CDR1 MDHEN, CDR2 SYDVKM. CDR3 nucleotides: TGTGCCAGCAGCTTAGAAGACCTTCGGGTTGGCTACACCTTC. Its protein is CASSLEDLRVGYTF.

The CDR3 DNA follows: TGTGCCAGCAGCTTAGGGGGGGCTAGCGGGTACTACGAGCAGTACTTC. Its protein product is CASSLGGASGYYEQYF. This chain connects TRBV7-9 to TRBJ2-7; TRBD2 aligns across 8 bases. V shed 1 base and J 3 bases; nucleotides not matched to a gene: 8. This CDR3 is built from 16 residues. Looked up from germline, CDR1 is SEHNR and CDR2 is FQNEAQ (reference sequence).